The rows below give T cell receptor beta chains drawn from one sample of a study of blood T cell repertoires in COVID-19. TCRdb's copy holds only in-frame clones and misses some; the assay was immunoSEQ multiplex PCR. The sample yields approximately 300,000 clones, less than 85% seen once. Sequencing was performed on PBMCs or T cells enriched from blood (not recorded which). These receptors were obtained from a woman between 25 and 40 years old who had been exposed to COVID-19. The CDR3 runs from the conserved cysteine through the conserved F or W. D genes are given only for firm matches.

V: TRBV18
J: TRBJ2-7
D: -
DNA: TGTGCCAGCTCACCACCGGGACAAACCTACGAGCAGTACTTC
CDR3: CASSPPGQTYEQYF

V: TRBV10-2
J: TRBJ1-5
D: -
DNA: TGCGCCAGCAGCCGGAGTTCGAACGTAGAAAATCAGCCCCAGCATTTT
CDR3: CASSRSSNVENQPQHF

V: TRBV5-1
J: TRBJ2-1
D: -
DNA: TGCGCCAGCAGCTTAGGACAGATCTACAATGAGCAGTTCTTC
CDR3: CASSLGQIYNEQFF

V: TRBV25-1
J: TRBJ2-3
D: -
DNA: TGTGCCAGCAGAACAACAGATACGCAGTATTTT
CDR3: CASRTTDTQYF

V: TRBV9
J: TRBJ1-3
D: -
DNA: TGTGCCAGCAGCACCAGCTCTGGAAACACCATATATTTT
CDR3: CASSTSSGNTIYF

V: TRBV6-5
J: TRBJ1-5
D: TRBD1
DNA: TGTGCCAGCAGTTACGGACAGGGGTTACAGCCCCAGCATTTT
CDR3: CASSYGQGLQPQHF

V: TRBV13
J: TRBJ2-1
D: TRBD2
DNA: TGTGCCAGCAGCTTAGGACTAGCGACCGCCTACAATGAGCAGTTCTTC
CDR3: CASSLGLATAYNEQFF

V: TRBV19
J: TRBJ2-1
D: -
DNA: TGTGCCAGTAGTGTGGGGCAACACAATGAGCAGTTCTTC
CDR3: CASSVGQHNEQFF

V: TRBV14
J: TRBJ2-5
D: TRBD1
DNA: TGTGCCAGCAGCCAGGCTAGGACAGGCTCAGAGACCCAGTACTTC
CDR3: CASSQARTGSETQYF

V: TRBV5-1
J: TRBJ2-6
D: -
DNA: TGCGCCAGCAGCTTGGGTGGGCTCTCTGGGGCCAACGTCCTGACTTTC
CDR3: CASSLGGLSGANVLTF

V: TRBV4-1
J: TRBJ2-3
D: -
DNA: TGCGCCAGCAGCCGCAAAACTAGCACAGATACGCAGTATTTT
CDR3: CASSRKTSTDTQYF

V: TRBV5-1
J: TRBJ2-2
D: -
DNA: TGCGCCAGCAGCTCAGGACAGATCCCAAGAAACACCGGGGAGCTGTTTTTT
CDR3: CASSSGQIPRNTGELFF

V: TRBV3-1/TRBV3-2
J: TRBJ2-1
D: -
DNA: TGTGCCAGCAGCCAAGAAGCGTGGGTCGAGGGCAATGAGCAGTTCTTC
CDR3: CASSQEAWVEGNEQFF

V: TRBV7-3
J: TRBJ2-1
D: -
DNA: TGTGCCAGCAGCTTAAACATTCCAGCCCCAAACAGTGAGCAGTTCTTC
CDR3: CASSLNIPAPNSEQFF

V: TRBV2
J: TRBJ1-5
D: -
DNA: TGTGCCAGCACCGAGGGGACAATTAGCAATCAGCCCCAGCATTTT
CDR3: CASTEGTISNQPQHF

V: TRBV28
J: TRBJ2-3
D: -
DNA: TGTGCCAGCCAACTTCAGGGTCCAGCTACGCAGTATTTT
CDR3: CASQLQGPATQYF

V: TRBV30
J: TRBJ1-2
D: TRBD1
DNA: TGTGCCTGGAGTGTCGACGCGGACAGGGGAAAGGTTGGCTACACCTTC
CDR3: CAWSVDADRGKVGYTF

V: TRBV30
J: TRBJ1-1
D: TRBD1
DNA: TGTGCCTGGAGCCTTGAATGGGACAGGCAAGCTTTCTTT
CDR3: CAWSLEWDRQAFF

V: TRBV28
J: TRBJ2-5
D: -
DNA: TGTGCCAGCGAGACATTCGAAGAGACCCAGTACTTC
CDR3: CASETFEETQYF

V: TRBV9
J: TRBJ1-2
D: -
DNA: TGTGCCAGCAGCTATACAGCGGGCTATGGCTACACCTTC
CDR3: CASSYTAGYGYTF

V: TRBV28
J: TRBJ1-5
D: -
DNA: TGTGCCAGCAATTCCCCGGGAGGTCAGCCCCAGCATTTT
CDR3: CASNSPGGQPQHF

V: TRBV5-1
J: TRBJ2-7
D: -
DNA: TGCGCCAGCAGCTTGGGGAGGGTTGAAAACTACGAGCAGTACTTC
CDR3: CASSLGRVENYEQYF